These 10 T cell receptor beta chains share one sample of origin, sequenced in a study of blood T cell repertoires in COVID-19 (dated by TCRdb to the early 2020s). Libraries were made using the immunoSEQ multiplex PCR assay. Held by TCRdb, this immuneACCESS table contains in-frame sequences only and omits some clones. Under half of the omission traces to an unresolved V gene where checked; the cause of the rest is unknown. The sample records roughly 50,000 clones, approximately 84% of which are singletons. The ten biggest clones cover roughly 15% of the sample. Specimen: peripheral blood. The receptors were gathered from a man aged 65 to 85 with acute or convalescent COVID-19.

The chain couples TRBV28 to TRBJ2-5; tentatively, D is TRBD2 (5 bases). The germline V and J ends were trimmed by 7 bases and 2 bases, with 20 bases remaining between them. CDR1 and CDR2 from the germline V gene are MDHEN and SYDVKM. The CDR3 runs to 16 residues. CDR3: CASTKAAGMLQETQYF. The CDR3 DNA follows: TGTGCCAGCACAAAGGCGGCCGGGATGCTGCAAGAGACCCAGTACTTC.

This rearrangement joins TRBV4-3 to TRBJ1-4; D is possibly TRBD1 (5 bases). V dropped 0 bases and J dropped 8 bases, with 19 bases sitting between them. Germline lookup yields CDR1 LGHNA and CDR2 YSLEER. The CDR3 contains 17 residues. CDR3 nucleotide sequence: TGCGCCAGCAGCCAAGATAGAACAGGAAGAGTTAGGGAAAAACTGTTTTTT. Amino acid sequence: CASSQDRTGRVREKLFF.

The V and J genes are TRBV27 and TRBJ1-2; possible D gene TRBD1, 6 bases. Germline values: CDR1 MNHEY, CDR2 SMNVEV (reference sequence). Trimming stripped 8 bases from V and 7 bases from J, with 17 bases between. This CDR3 is built from 13 residues. The CDR3 DNA reads TGTGCCAGCGGATCACAGGGTTATAGTGGCTACACCTTC. The encoded protein is CASGSQGYSGYTF.

The chain carries TRBV7-9 and TRBJ2-7; possible D gene TRBD1, 6 bases. The CDR3 is 15 residues long. Trimming pared 4 bases from V and 5 bases from J, leaving 18 bases between. Germline V gene sequence: CDR1 SEHNR, CDR2 FQNEAQ (reference sequence). The CDR3 bases are TGTGCCAGCAGCTCCTCCGGACAGATGCTTCACGAGCAGTACTTC. Protein sequence: CASSSSGQMLHEQYF. Variable domain in full (rest from reference TRBV7-9 and TRBJ2-7): DTGVSQNPRHKITKRGQNVTFRCDPISEHNRLYWYRQTLGQGPEFLTYFQNEAQLEKSRLLSDRFSAERPKGSFSTLEIQRTEQGDSAMYLCASSSSGQMLHEQYFGPGTRLTVT.

CDR3 amino acids: CASSRTRGTSRFYEQYF. The DNA for the CDR3 is TGTGCCAGCAGTCGTACCCGAGGGACTAGCAGGTTCTACGAGCAGTACTTC. V is TRBV14 and J is TRBJ2-7, with 9 bases that match TRBD2. The CDR3 covers 17 residues. V was clipped by 6 bases and J by 3 bases; unmatched bases: 15. Per germline, CDR1 SGHDN and CDR2 FVKESK. The whole variable domain, remainder taken from reference TRBV14 and TRBJ2-7, is EAGVTQFPSHSVIEKGQTVTLRCDPISGHDNLYWYRRVMGKEIKFLLHFVKESKQDESGMPNNRFLAERTGGTYSTLKVQPAELEDSGVYFCASSRTRGTSRFYEQYFGPGTRLTVT.

The chain recombines TRBV25-1 with TRBJ1-1, with 7 bases matching TRBD1. V lost 5 bases to trimming and J lost 8 bases; unmatched junction nucleotides: 2. CDR1 is MGHDK and CDR2 is SYGVNS in the germline V gene. CDR3 length equals 11 residues. The CDR3 coding sequence is TGTGCCAGCAGTCCGGGACAGGAAGCTTTCTTT. It yields the protein CASSPGQEAFF.

The V gene is TRBV9, the J gene TRBJ1-1; no firm D call. This CDR3 contains 16 residues. V gave up 0 bases and J gave up 3 bases, with 15 bases separating them. Germline CDR1 reads SGDLS; CDR2 reads YYNGEE. CDR3 nucleotides: TGTGCCAGCAGCGTAGATGGCCAGGTGCGATACACTGAAGCTTTCTTT. Translated: CASSVDGQVRYTEAFF.

This chain's CDR3 is CASSNNPAGNNEQFF. CDR3 in DNA: TGTGCCAGCAGTAATAACCCCGCGGGGAACAATGAGCAGTTCTTC. V usage is TRBV6-2 or TRBV6-3 and J usage is TRBJ2-1; tentative D call: TRBD2 (6 bases). V was trimmed by 5 bases and J by 5 bases, leaving 16 bases between them. Germline-derived CDR1 and CDR2 are MNHEY and SVGEGT. The length of the CDR3 is 15 residues.

The genes are TRBV11-2 and TRBJ2-2; D perhaps matches TRBD2 (5 bases). This CDR3 comprises 13 residues. Germline CDR1 and CDR2: SGHAT and FQNNGV. V was clipped by 5 bases and J by 5 bases, with 9 bases between them. As DNA, the CDR3 is TGTGCCAGCAGCCTCAGAGGGACCGGGGAGCTGTTTTTT. Translated, it gives CASSLRGTGELFF.

The rearrangement links TRBV7-2 to TRBJ2-5; TRBD2 is a possible D gene (6 bases). V lost 5 bases and J lost 2, with 12 bases in between. The CDR3 runs to 14 residues. Germline values: CDR1 SGHTA, CDR2 FQGNSA. The CDR3 loop reads CASSQNSGQETQYF. The CDR3 coding sequence is TGTGCCAGCAGCCAAAATAGCGGACAAGAGACCCAGTACTTC.